The TCR beta chain under discussion was sequenced for a study of T cell repertoires in cytomegalovirus infection. Study-level background: Indications of both CMV infection and matching HLA type were provided by public TCR beta signatures.

TCRdb reprocessed the reads via MiXCR and lists one record per CDR3 protein. The sample yields a few hundred thousand distinct CDR3 sequences, about a sixth seen once. This CDR3 contains 13 residues. The ends were cut back, 3 bases at V and 4 bases at J, with 10 bases in the middle. The germline V gene has CDR1 MGHRA and CDR2 YSYEKL. Study observations and caveats: CMV-specific TCR beta clonotypes restricted by HLA-C were the ones dominating the ex vivo response.

This clonotype was counted many times. Its target is not known. This clonotype was sampled from a human donor in good health (CMV status not recorded). Some clones in this sample may be carry-over from other donors' samples. The sample comprised CD8+ T cells from PBMCs. The V call is TRBV4-1, the J call TRBJ2-7; D is perhaps TRBD1 or TRBD2 (5 bases each). The CDR3 here is CASSQGVGYEQYF. The CDR3 nucleotides read TGCGCCAGCAGCCAGGGGGTTGGTTACGAGCAGTACTTC.